This T cell receptor beta chain was identified in a study of T cells and Merkel cell carcinoma outcomes. This clone was picked up one time. Its antigen is unknown. The CDR3 spans 13 residues. The ends were cut back, 0 bases at V and 2 bases at J, with 0 bases in the middle. The germline V gene has CDR1 SGHRS and CDR2 YFSETQ. Assay used: immunoSEQ multiplex PCR; TCRdb lists only in-frame clones, some missing. The sample consists of under 15,000 clones, roughly 95% of them appearing once. Study outcomes and limitations: In Merkel cell carcinoma, repertoire and T-cell density reportedly predicted outcomes.

The genes are TRBV5-1 and TRBJ2-6, with D hard to call. The clonotype comes from a human donor with Merkel cell carcinoma. The sample was tumor tissue from Merkel cell carcinoma. The chain's CDR3 is CASSLAGANVLTF. The CDR3, as DNA: TGCGCCAGCAGCTTGGCTGGGGCCAACGTCCTGACTTTC.